The clone carrying this TCR beta chain was observed at least ten times. The study excluded patients with other autoimmune diseases, uncontrolled infections, pregnancy or lactation. This sample stems from a study of Graves' ophthalmopathy and Graves' hyperthyroidism. The TCR beta CDR3 regions underwent amplification from RNA transcripts. First-round RT-PCR relied on HTBI primers, and a second-round multiplex PCR came next. Using its own MiXCR run on the multiplex PCR reads, TCRdb lists one record per CDR3 protein. The sample carries approximately 410,000 distinct CDR3 sequences, 15% to 17% recorded once. Deletions cut 2 bases from V and 2 bases from J, with 8 bases between. This CDR3 is built from 13 residues. Germline values: CDR1 SGHKS, CDR2 YYEKEE (reference sequence).

The rearrangement uses TRBV5-5 and TRBJ2-7; the D gene is possibly TRBD1 (5 bases). Material: peripheral blood. The receptor was derived from a woman aged 18 to 35 with stable Graves' hyperthyroidism. CDR3 DNA sequence: TGTGCCAGCAGCTTCGACAGTACCTACGAGCAGTACTTC. Protein product: CASSFDSTYEQYF.